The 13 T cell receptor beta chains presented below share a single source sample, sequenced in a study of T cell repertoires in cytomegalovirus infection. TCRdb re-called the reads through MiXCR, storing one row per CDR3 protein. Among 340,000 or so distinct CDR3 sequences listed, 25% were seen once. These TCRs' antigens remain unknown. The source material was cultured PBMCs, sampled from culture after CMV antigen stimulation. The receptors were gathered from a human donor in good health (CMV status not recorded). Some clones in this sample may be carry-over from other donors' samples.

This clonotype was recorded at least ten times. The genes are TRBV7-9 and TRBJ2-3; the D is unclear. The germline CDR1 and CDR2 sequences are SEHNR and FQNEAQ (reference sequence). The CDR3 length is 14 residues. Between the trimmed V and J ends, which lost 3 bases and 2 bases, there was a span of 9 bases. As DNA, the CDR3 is TGTGCCAGCAGCTTCAGCGCCCTCACAGATACGCAGTATTTT. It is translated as CASSFSALTDTQYF.

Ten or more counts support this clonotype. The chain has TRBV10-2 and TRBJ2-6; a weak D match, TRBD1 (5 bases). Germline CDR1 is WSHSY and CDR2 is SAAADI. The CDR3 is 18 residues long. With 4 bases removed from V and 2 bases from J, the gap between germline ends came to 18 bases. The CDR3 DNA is TGCGCCAGCAGTGCAACTTTCGGCCTAGGGGCTGGGGCCAACGTCCTGACTTTC. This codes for CASSATFGLGAGANVLTF.

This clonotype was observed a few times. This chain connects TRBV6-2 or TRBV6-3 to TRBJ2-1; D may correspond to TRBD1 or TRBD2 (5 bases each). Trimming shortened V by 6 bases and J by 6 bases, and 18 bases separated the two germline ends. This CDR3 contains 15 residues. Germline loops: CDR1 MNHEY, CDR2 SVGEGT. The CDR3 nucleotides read TGTGCCAGCAGCTTTACGGGGACCGGAGGCAATGAGCAGTTCTTC. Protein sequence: CASSFTGTGGNEQFF.

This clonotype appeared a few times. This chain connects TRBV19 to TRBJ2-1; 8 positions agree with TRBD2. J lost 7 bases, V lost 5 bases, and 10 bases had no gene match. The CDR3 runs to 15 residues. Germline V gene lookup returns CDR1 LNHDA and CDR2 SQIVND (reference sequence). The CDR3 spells CASSEVAGNRNEQFF. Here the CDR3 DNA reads TGTGCCAGTAGTGAAGTAGCGGGGAATAGAAATGAGCAGTTCTTC.

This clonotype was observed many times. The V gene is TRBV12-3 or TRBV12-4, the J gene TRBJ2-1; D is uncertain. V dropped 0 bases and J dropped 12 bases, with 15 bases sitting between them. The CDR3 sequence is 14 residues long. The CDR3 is CASSLAGTESVQFF. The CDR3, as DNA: TGTGCCAGCAGTTTAGCAGGCACCGAGAGCGTGCAGTTCTTC.

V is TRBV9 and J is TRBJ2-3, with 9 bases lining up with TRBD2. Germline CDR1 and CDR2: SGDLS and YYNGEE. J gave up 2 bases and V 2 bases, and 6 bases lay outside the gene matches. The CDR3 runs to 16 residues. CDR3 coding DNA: TGTGCCAGCAGCGTTAATACGGGACTAGCCACAGATACGCAGTATTTT. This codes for CASSVNTGLATDTQYF.

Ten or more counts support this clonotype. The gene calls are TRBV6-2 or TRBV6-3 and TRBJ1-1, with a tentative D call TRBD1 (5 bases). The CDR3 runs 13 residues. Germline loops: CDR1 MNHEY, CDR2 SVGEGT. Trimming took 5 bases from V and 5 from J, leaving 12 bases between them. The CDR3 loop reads CASSKGGVTEAFF. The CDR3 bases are TGTGCCAGCAGTAAGGGAGGGGTTACTGAAGCTTTCTTT.

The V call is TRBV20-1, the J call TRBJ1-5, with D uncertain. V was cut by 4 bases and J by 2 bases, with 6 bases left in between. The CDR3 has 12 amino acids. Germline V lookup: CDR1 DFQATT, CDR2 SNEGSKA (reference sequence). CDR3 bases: TGCAGTGCTAACGGGGGCAATCAGCCCCAGCATTTT. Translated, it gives CSANGGNQPQHF.

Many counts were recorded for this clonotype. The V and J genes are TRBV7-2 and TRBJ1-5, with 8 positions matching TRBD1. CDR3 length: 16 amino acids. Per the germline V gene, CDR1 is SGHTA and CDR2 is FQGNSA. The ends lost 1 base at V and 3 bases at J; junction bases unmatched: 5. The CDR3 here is CASSLGPGGPNQPQHF. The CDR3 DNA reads TGTGCCAGCAGCTTAGGGCCAGGGGGCCCCAATCAGCCCCAGCATTTT.

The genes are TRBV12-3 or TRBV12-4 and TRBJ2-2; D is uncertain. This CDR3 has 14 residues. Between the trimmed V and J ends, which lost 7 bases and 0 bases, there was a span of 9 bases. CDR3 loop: CASTQATNTGELFF. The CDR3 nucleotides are TGTGCCAGCACCCAGGCCACGAACACCGGGGAGCTGTTTTTT.

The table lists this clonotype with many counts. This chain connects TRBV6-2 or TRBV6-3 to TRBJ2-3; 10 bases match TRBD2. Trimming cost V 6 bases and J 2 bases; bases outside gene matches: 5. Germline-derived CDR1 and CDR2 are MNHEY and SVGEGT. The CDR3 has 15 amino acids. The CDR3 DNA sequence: TGTGCCAGCAGCCTACTAGCGGGACTCACAGATACGCAGTATTTT. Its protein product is CASSLLAGLTDTQYF.

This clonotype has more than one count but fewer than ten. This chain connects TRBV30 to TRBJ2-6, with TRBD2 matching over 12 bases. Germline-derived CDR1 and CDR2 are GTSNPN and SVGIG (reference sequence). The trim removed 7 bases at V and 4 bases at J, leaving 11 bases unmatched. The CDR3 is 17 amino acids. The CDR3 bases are TGTGCCTCCACGAGGCTAGCGGGAGGGCCAGGGGCCAACGTCCTGACTTTC. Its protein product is CASTRLAGGPGANVLTF.

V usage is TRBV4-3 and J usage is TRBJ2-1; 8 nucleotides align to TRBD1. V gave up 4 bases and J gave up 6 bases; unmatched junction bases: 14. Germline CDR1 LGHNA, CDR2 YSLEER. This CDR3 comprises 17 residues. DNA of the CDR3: TGCGCCAGCAGCCGGGCCCCGCCGGACAGGGAGGTCAATGAGCAGTTCTTC. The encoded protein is CASSRAPPDREVNEQFF.